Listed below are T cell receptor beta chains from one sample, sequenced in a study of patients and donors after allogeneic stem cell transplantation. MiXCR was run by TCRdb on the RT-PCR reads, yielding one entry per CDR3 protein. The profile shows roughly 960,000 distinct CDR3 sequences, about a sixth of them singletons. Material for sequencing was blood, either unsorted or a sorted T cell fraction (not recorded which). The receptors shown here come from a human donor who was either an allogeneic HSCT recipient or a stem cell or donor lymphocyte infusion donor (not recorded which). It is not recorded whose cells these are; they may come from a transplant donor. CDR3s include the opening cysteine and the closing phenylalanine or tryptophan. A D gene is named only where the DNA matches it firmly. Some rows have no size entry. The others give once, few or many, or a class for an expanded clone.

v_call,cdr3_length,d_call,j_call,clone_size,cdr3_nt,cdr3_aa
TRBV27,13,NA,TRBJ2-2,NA,TGTGCCAGCAGTTATAGATCTGCCGGGGAGCTGTTTTTT,CASSYRSAGELFF
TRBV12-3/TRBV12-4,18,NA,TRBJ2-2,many,TGTGCCAGCAGCTCTAGCCCACTGCAGGACTTACTCACCGGGGAGCTGTTTTTT,CASSSSPLQDLLTGELFF
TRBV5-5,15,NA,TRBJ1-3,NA,TGTGCCAGCAGCCTAACGGCAGGGGTAGATCTCACCATATATTTT,CASSLTAGVDLTIYF
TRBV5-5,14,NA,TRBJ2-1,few,TGTGCCAGCAGCTTGGCCGTGGGAGTAGGCGGAAAGTTCTTC,CASSLAVGVGGKFF
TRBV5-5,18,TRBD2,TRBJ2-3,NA,TGTGCCAGCAGCTTCCAGACTAGCGGGGGGGTCAGCACAGATACGCAGTATTTT,CASSFQTSGGVSTDTQYF
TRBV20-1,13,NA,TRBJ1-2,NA,TGCAGTGCTTGCGACGCGACTAACTATGGCTACACCTTC,CSACDATNYGYTF
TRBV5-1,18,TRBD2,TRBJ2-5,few,TGCGCCAGCAGCCTGGGGGCTAGCGGGGCCCCTTACCAAGAGACCCAGTACTTC,CASSLGASGAPYQETQYF
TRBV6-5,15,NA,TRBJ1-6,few,TGTGCCAGCAGTTACGGGAGGGCCGATTATTCACCCCTCCACTTT,CASSYGRADYSPLHF
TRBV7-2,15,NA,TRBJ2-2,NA,TGTGCCAGCAGCTTAGACGGGGCTAGCCCCGGGGAGCTGTTTTTT,CASSLDGASPGELFF
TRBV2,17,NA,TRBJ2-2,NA,TGTGCCAGCAGTGAAATTCCGGCGGGGGCCAACACCGGGGAGCTGTTTTTT,CASSEIPAGANTGELFF
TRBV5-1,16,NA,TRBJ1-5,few,TGCGCCAGTAACCACCGCCGGTGTAGGAGCAATCAGCCCCAGCATTTT,CASNHRRCRSNQPQHF
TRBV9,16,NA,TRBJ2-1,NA,TGTGCCAGCAGCGTAGGAGGCAGGAGCTCCTACAATGAGCAGTTCTTC,CASSVGGRSSYNEQFF
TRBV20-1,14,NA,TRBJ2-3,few,TGCAGTGCGCCGAGTGGAGGAAACACAGATACGCAGTATTTT,CSAPSGGNTDTQYF
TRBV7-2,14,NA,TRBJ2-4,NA,TGTGCCAGCAGCCGTATACTAGCCAAAAACATTCAGTACTTC,CASSRILAKNIQYF
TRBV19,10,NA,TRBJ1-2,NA,TGTTCTTCGGGTCACTATGGCTACACCTTC,CSSGHYGYTF
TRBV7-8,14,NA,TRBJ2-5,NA,TGTGCCAGCAGCTTTAATAGCGGTCAAGAGACCCAGTACTTC,CASSFNSGQETQYF
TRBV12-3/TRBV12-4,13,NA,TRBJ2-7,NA,TGTGCCAGCAGGACGTACGGGAGATACGAGCAGTACTTC,CASRTYGRYEQYF
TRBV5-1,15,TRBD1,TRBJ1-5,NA,TGCGCCAGCAGCTTGGCTGGGACAGAGAATCAGCCCCAGCATTTT,CASSLAGTENQPQHF
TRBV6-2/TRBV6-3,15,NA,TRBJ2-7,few,TGTGCCAGCAGTTACCGGCAGGCCAGCTCCTACGAGCAGTACTTC,CASSYRQASSYEQYF
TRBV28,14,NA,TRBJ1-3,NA,TGTGCCAGCAGTGGCAGGGACTCTGGAAACACCATATATTTT,CASSGRDSGNTIYF
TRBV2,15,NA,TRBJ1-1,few,TGTGCCAGCAGTGATCGGGGAAATATGAACACTGAAGCTTTCTTT,CASSDRGNMNTEAFF
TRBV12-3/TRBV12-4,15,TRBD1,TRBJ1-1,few,TGTGCCAGCAGTTCACGTTCAACAGGGGAAAATGAAGCTTTCTTT,CASSSRSTGENEAFF
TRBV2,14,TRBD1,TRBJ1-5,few,TGTGCCAGCAGTGGGGGACAGGGACATCAGCCCCAGCATTTT,CASSGGQGHQPQHF
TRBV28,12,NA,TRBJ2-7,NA,TGTGCCAGCACCCCAGGGTCTAACGAGCAGTACTTC,CASTPGSNEQYF
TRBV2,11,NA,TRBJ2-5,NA,TGTGCCAGCACTTTTCAAGAGACCCAGTACTTC,CASTFQETQYF
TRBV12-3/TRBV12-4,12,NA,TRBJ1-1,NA,TGTGCCAGCAGTTTTGTCATCACTGAAGCTTTCTTT,CASSFVITEAFF
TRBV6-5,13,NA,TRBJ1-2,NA,TGTGCCAGCAGTTATCGACCAACGAGCGGCTACACCTTC,CASSYRPTSGYTF
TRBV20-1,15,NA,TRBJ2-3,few,TGCAGTGCGGGTACCGGGACTCTTAGCACAGATACGCAGTATTTT,CSAGTGTLSTDTQYF
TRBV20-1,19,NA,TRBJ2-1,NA,TGCAGTGCTAGAGACCCAAGGGGGAAAGCGGGACTGGCCTACAATGAGCAGTTCTTC,CSARDPRGKAGLAYNEQFF
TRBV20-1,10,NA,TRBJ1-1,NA,TGCAGTGGGGTGTATACTGAAGCTTTCTTT,CSGVYTEAFF
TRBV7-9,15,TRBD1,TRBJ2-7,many,TGTGCCAGCAGCGCAGGACAGGGGGTCTCCTACGAGCAGTACTTC,CASSAGQGVSYEQYF
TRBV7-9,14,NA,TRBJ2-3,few,TGTGCCAGCAGCAAGAGGGGGAACTCAGATACGCAGTATTTT,CASSKRGNSDTQYF
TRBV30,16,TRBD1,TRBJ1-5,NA,TGTGCCTGGAGTGCTCCAGGGGGCAATTTTGTACAGCCCCAGCATTTT,CAWSAPGGNFVQPQHF
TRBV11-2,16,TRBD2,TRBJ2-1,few,TGTGCCAGCAGCTTGGTCCCGGGGGGTACGGACCATGAGCAGTTCTTC,CASSLVPGGTDHEQFF
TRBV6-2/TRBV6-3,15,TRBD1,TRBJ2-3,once,TGTGCCAGCAGACCGGGACAGGGTAGTTCGGATACGCAGTATTTT,CASRPGQGSSDTQYF
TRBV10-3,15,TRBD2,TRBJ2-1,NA,TGTGCCATCAGTGATGTGAGCGGGAGTGGTGATGAGCAGTTCTTC,CAISDVSGSGDEQFF
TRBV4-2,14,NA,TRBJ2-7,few,TGTGCCAGCAGCCAAGTAAACAGGTCCTACGAGCAGTACTTC,CASSQVNRSYEQYF
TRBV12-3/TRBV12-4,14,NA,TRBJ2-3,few,TGTGCCAGCAGTTTAAGGTCAGACACAGATACGCAGTATTTT,CASSLRSDTDTQYF
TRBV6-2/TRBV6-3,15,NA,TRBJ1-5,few,TGTGCCAGCAGTCAGCTAGAAGGGGGCAATCAGCCCCAGCATTTT,CASSQLEGGNQPQHF
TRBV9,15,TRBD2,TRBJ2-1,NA,TGTGCCAGCAGCGTAGAGACTAGCGGGAGCCGTCAGCAGTTCTTC,CASSVETSGSRQQFF
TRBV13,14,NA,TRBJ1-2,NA,TGTGCCAGCAGCCCCCGGAGGGGCCTCTATGGCTACACCTTC,CASSPRRGLYGYTF
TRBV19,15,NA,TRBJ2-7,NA,TGTGCCAGTAGTATCTTGAAGGGCAGCTCCTACGAGCAGTACTTC,CASSILKGSSYEQYF
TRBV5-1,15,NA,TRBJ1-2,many,TGCGCCAGCAGCTTGGAGTCAGGGGTAAACTATGGCTACACCTTC,CASSLESGVNYGYTF
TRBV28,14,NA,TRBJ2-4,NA,TGTGCCAGCAGTGTACAGGGAGCGAAAAACATTCAGTACTTC,CASSVQGAKNIQYF
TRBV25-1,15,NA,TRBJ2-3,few,TGTGCCAGCTCTCCCTTTGGGGGGCGGGTCCGATCGCAGTATTTT,CASSPFGGRVRSQYF
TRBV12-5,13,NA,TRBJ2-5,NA,TGTGCTAGTGGCGTTAAAATCCAAGAGACCCAGTACTTC,CASGVKIQETQYF
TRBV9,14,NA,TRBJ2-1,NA,TGTGCCAGCAGCTCTCCGGGGGCCTACAATGAGCAGTTCTTC,CASSSPGAYNEQFF
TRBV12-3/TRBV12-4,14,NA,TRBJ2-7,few,TGTGCCAGCAGTACCAACAGGGGACTCTACGAGCAGTACTTC,CASSTNRGLYEQYF
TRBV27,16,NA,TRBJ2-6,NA,TGTGCCAGCAGTTTGCGGGCCAGCTCTGGGGCCAACGTCCTGACTTTC,CASSLRASSGANVLTF
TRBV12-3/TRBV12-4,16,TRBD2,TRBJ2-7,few,TGTGCCAGCAGTTTACCTAGCGGGAGTGTCACCTACGAGCAGTACTTC,CASSLPSGSVTYEQYF
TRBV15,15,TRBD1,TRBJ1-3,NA,TGTGCCACCAGCGAGACAGGGCGCTCTGGAAACACCATATATTTT,CATSETGRSGNTIYF
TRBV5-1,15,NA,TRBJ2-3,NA,TGCGCCAGCAGCTTGGCGGTGGGAATGACAGATACGCAGTATTTT,CASSLAVGMTDTQYF
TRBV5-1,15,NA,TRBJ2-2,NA,TGCGCCAGCAGCTTGGGAGTTGGAGAAATCGGGGAGCTGTTTTTT,CASSLGVGEIGELFF
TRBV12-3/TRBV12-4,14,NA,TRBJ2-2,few,TGTGCCAGCAGCCCTCAGTCTGACACCGGGGAGCTGTTTTTT,CASSPQSDTGELFF
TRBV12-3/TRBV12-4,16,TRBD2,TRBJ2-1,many,TGTGCCAGCAGCTACCACCGTGGGACTAGCTTGCATGAGCAGTTCTTC,CASSYHRGTSLHEQFF